The clone carrying this TCR beta chain was counted a single time. V lost 2 bases to trimming and J lost 9 bases, with 30 bases between them. Germline V gives CDR1 SGDLS, CDR2 YYNGEE. The CDR3 has 19 amino acids. As processed by the authors: The assay estimated nucleated cells by amplifying reference gene primers. Some clones are missing from TCRdb's copy, which holds only in-frame ones; the method was immunoSEQ multiplex PCR. V, J and clone size were drawn from that table, and D and trimming were deduced from the DNA. The sample has tens of thousands of clones, over 65% seen once. The entry originates in a study of blood T cell repertoires in COVID-19. Study-level information: The United States, Italy and Spain provided the acute and convalescent COVID-19 samples. PBMCs, B-cell-depleted T cells, or T cells provided the cDNA or gDNA that made up the material.

Sample: peripheral blood. This rearrangement joins TRBV9 to TRBJ2-1; possibly TRBD1 for D (5 bases). The source is a woman in her 70s with acute or convalescent COVID-19. CDR3 amino acids: CASSVLSGYGAPQDTEQFF. The DNA for the CDR3 is TGTGCCAGCAGCGTCCTATCAGGCTATGGGGCCCCACAAGATACTGAGCAGTTCTTC.